One sample yielded the 11 T cell receptor beta chains listed below, sequenced in a study of blood T cell repertoires in COVID-19. Here immunoSEQ multiplex PCR was the method, and the copy in TCRdb shows in-frame clones only, minus some. The sample lists about 480,000 clones, around 89% seen once, with approximately 12% in the top ten. What was sequenced was peripheral blood. All receptors derive from a woman aged 45-65 years with COVID-19, enrolled during active disease.

J is TRBJ2-7 and V is TRBV6-5; 8 bases match TRBD1. This CDR3 spans 15 amino acids. CDR1 MNHEY and CDR2 SVGAGI come from the germline V gene. The J segment lost 2 bases and the V segment lost 0 bases, leaving 3 bases of the junction unmatched. The CDR3 here is CASSYSRTGTYEQYF. DNA of the CDR3: TGTGCCAGCAGTTACTCCAGGACAGGGACCTACGAGCAGTACTTC.

V gene TRBV2 combines with J gene TRBJ1-1; tentatively, D is TRBD1 (6 bases). Between the trimmed V and J ends, which lost 2 bases and 3 bases, there was a span of 19 bases. Germline CDR1 SNHLY, CDR2 FYNNEI. The CDR3 loop spans 17 amino acids. The CDR3 region is CASSESRGARGYTEAFF. In DNA form, the CDR3 reads TGTGCCAGCAGTGAATCGCGGGGGGCCCGCGGATACACTGAAGCTTTCTTT. Based on the CDR3 plus reference TRBV2 and TRBJ1-1, the full variable domain is EPEVTQTPSHQVTQMGQEVILRCVPISNHLYFYWYRQILGQKVEFLVSFYNNEISEKSEIFDDQFSVERPDGSNFTLKIRSTKLEDSAMYFCASSESRGARGYTEAFFGQGTRLTVV.

V is TRBV3-1 (or the pseudogene TRBV3-2) and J is TRBJ2-1, with D perhaps matching TRBD2 (5 bases). CDR3 length: 15 residues. Germline V gene data show CDR1 as LGHDT and CDR2 as YNNKEL (reference sequence). Trimming removed 2 bases at V and 0 bases at J, with 8 bases between. This chain's CDR3 is CASSQSSSSYNEQFF. In nucleotides, the CDR3 is TGTGCCAGCAGCCAATCTAGCAGCTCCTACAATGAGCAGTTCTTC.

This chain connects TRBV20-1 to TRBJ1-2, with D hard to call. This CDR3 region has 11 residues. Germline V gives CDR1 DFQATT, CDR2 SNEGSKA (reference sequence). The V end lost 4 bases, the J end lost 6 bases, and 9 bases lay between the germline ends. The CDR3 loop is CSATRKHGYTF. Written as DNA, the CDR3 is TGCAGTGCTACCAGGAAACATGGCTACACCTTC.

Here the CDR3 reads CASTGGRTEAFF. The DNA of the CDR3 is TGTGCCAGTACCGGGGGGCGAACTGAAGCTTTCTTT. The chain carries TRBV19 and TRBJ1-1; perhaps TRBD1 as D (6 bases). Per the germline V gene, CDR1 is LNHDA and CDR2 is SQIVND (reference sequence). Trimming cost V 7 bases and J 5 bases, with 11 bases left between them. This CDR3 is 12 amino acids long. Looking up the rest from reference TRBV19 and TRBJ1-1 gives the full variable domain: DGGITQSPKYLFRKEGQNVTLSCEQNLNHDAMYWYRQDPGQGLRLIYYSQIVNDFQKGDIAEGYSVSREKKESFPLTVTSAQKNPTAFYLCASTGGRTEAFFGQGTRLTVV.

This chain joins TRBV29-1 and TRBJ1-1; unclear D gene. V lost 5 bases to trimming and J lost 6 bases, with 10 bases between them. This CDR3 has 11 amino acids. Germline lookup yields CDR1 SQVTM and CDR2 ANQGSEA. CDR3 region: CSVRGFSEAFF. For the CDR3, the DNA is TGCAGCGTTAGAGGGTTTTCTGAAGCTTTCTTT.

In this sample, this clone turned up once. The V call is TRBV20-1, the J call TRBJ2-7, with a possible D match to TRBD2 (5 bases). The CDR3 runs 13 residues. Germline-derived CDR1 and CDR2 are DFQATT and SNEGSKA (reference sequence). The V and J ends lost 3 bases and 2 bases respectively, with 11 bases between them. CDR3 DNA: TGCAGTGCTAGTTCTAGCAGCGCCTACGAGCAGTACTTC. This gives the protein CSASSSSAYEQYF.

Only one count was recorded for this clone. The chain recombines TRBV5-3 with TRBJ2-7, with D possibly TRBD2 on 5 matching bases. Being an ORF, TRBV5-3 has a function that is uncertain. The CDR3 spans 13 residues. V was shortened by 3 bases and J by 2 bases, with 9 bases between the two germline ends. The CDR3 spells CARSSDGTYEQYF. The CDR3 region has the DNA TGTGCCAGAAGCTCTGACGGGACCTACGAGCAGTACTTC.

The rearrangement links TRBV10-1 to TRBJ1-2, with D possibly matching TRBD1 (5 bases). Germline lookup yields CDR1 WNHNN and CDR2 SYGVQD (reference sequence). CDR3 size: 16 residues. With 6 bases removed from V and 0 bases from J, the gap between germline ends came to 17 bases. The CDR3 spells CASRWGGENPNYGYTF. The CDR3 DNA sequence: TGCGCCAGCAGGTGGGGGGGGGAAAATCCTAACTATGGCTACACCTTC.

V and J are TRBV19 and TRBJ1-1, with unresolved D. Trimming pared 3 bases from V and 5 bases from J, leaving 10 bases between. This CDR3 region has 13 residues. Germline V gene lookup returns CDR1 LNHDA and CDR2 SQIVND (reference sequence). CDR3 nucleotides: TGTGCCAGTAGTATCCCTATGAGGACTGAAGCTTTCTTT. This sequence encodes CASSIPMRTEAFF.

This clone was seen a few times. As DNA, the CDR3 is TGTGCCAGCAGCCTTATGAACACTGAAGCTTTCTTT. Translated, it gives CASSLMNTEAFF. The chain couples TRBV5-5 to TRBJ1-1; the D is unclear. This CDR3 contains 12 residues. V was shortened by 4 bases and J by 0 bases, with 4 bases between the two germline ends. Germline CDR1 is SGHKS and CDR2 is YYEKEE (reference sequence).